This T cell receptor (beta chain) was sequenced in a study of blood T cell repertoires in COVID-19. Across the study: Collection of acute and convalescent COVID-19 samples took place in the United States, Italy and Spain. The analysed material was cDNA or gDNA that came from T cells, B-cell-depleted T cells, or PBMCs.

Original data processing: Estimation of nucleated cell counts relied on the amplification of reference gene primers. Repertoires were generated with immunoSEQ multiplex PCR, while TCRdb's copy carries only in-frame clones and drops some. The V and J calls and clone size come from that table; D and trimming were worked out from the DNA. The sample lists 97,000 or so clones, roughly 84% occurring once. There are 14 residues in the CDR3. Germline CDR1 SGHTA, CDR2 FQGTGA. V was cut by 5 bases and J by 10 bases, with 20 bases left in between. Sequences were obtained from peripheral blood. The sequence came from a human donor in a cohort sampled during active COVID-19. The chain recombines TRBV7-3 with TRBJ1-2, with D perhaps TRBD1 (5 bases). The CDR3 DNA follows: TGTGCCAGCAGCGCGGGGGGGACCGGGGGAGACTACACCTTC. Protein: CASSAGGTGGDYTF.